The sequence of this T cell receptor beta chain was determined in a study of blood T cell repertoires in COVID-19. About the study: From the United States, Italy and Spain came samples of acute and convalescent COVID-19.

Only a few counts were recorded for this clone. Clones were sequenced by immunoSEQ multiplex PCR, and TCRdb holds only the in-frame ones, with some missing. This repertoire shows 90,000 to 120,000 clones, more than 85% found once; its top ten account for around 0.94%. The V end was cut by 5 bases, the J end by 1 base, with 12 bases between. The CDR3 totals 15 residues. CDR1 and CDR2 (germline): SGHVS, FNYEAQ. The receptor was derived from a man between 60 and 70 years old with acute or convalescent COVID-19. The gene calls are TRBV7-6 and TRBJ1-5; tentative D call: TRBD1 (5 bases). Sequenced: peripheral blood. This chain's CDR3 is CASSPDTGSNQPQHF. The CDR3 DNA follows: TGTGCCAGCAGCCCGGACACGGGCAGCAATCAGCCCCAGCATTTT.